This passage covers 13 T cell receptor beta chains from one sample sequenced in a study of OX40 agonist ivuxolimab in advanced cancers. Here immunoSEQ multiplex PCR was the method, and the copy in TCRdb shows in-frame clones only, minus some. The profile shows tens of thousands of clones, 80% to 90% of them singletons. The sequencing used CD4+ or CD8+ T cells sorted from blood, collected in a trial of the OX40 agonist ivuxolimab. All receptors come from an adult with an advanced solid tumor such as melanoma, head and neck, liver or kidney cancer.

The V and J genes are TRBV4-1 and TRBJ1-1; D unclear. Germline-derived CDR1 and CDR2 are MGHRA and YSYEKL. This CDR3 has 14 residues. V shed 2 bases and J shed 2 bases, with 9 bases lying between them. The CDR3, as DNA: TGCGCCAGCAGCCAACCCACAGATAACACTGAAGCTTTCTTT. Protein product: CASSQPTDNTEAFF.

The chain combines TRBV7-2 with TRBJ2-3; 11 bases fit TRBD1. Germline lookup yields CDR1 SGHTA and CDR2 FQGNSA. J gave up 4 bases and V 1 base, and 1 base lay outside the gene matches. The CDR3 spans 15 residues. In DNA form, the CDR3 reads TGTGCCAGCAGCTTAGTGGGACAGGGGGCAGATACGCAGTATTTT. Its translation: CASSLVGQGADTQYF.

This chain joins TRBV7-8 and TRBJ2-7; D is uncertain. This CDR3 spans 14 amino acids. V was cut by 5 bases and J by 1 base, with 12 bases left in between. Germline lookup yields CDR1 SGHVS and CDR2 FQNEAQ. CDR3 loop: CASSPRTGSYEQYF. CDR3 bases: TGTGCCAGCAGCCCGAGAACGGGTTCCTACGAGCAGTACTTC.

The CDR3 sequence: CASSENYGKNIQYF. In DNA form, the CDR3 reads TGTGCCAGCAGTGAGAATTACGGAAAAAACATTCAGTACTTC. The chain uses TRBV2 and TRBJ2-4; D remains ambiguous. The CDR3 totals 14 residues. The germline gives CDR1 SNHLY, CDR2 FYNNEI. V was cut by 3 bases and J by 4 bases, with 10 bases left in between.

The table lists this clone with a count of one. The chain uses TRBV6-1 and TRBJ2-5; TRBD1 matches 7 bases. Trimming removed 0 bases from V and 7 bases from J; junction bases left unmatched: 8. The CDR3 length is 15 residues. Germline CDR1 is MNHNS and CDR2 is SASEGT. This chain's CDR3 is CASSEAGTGVGTQYF. In DNA, the CDR3 is TGTGCCAGCAGTGAAGCGGGAACAGGGGTAGGGACCCAGTACTTC.

This chain links TRBV5-1 with TRBJ2-7, with D tentatively TRBD2 (6 bases). Per the germline V gene, CDR1 is SGHRS and CDR2 is YFSETQ. V was clipped by 0 bases and J by 3 bases, with 10 bases between them. This CDR3 contains 14 residues. The CDR3 region is CASSLEDGGYEQYF. The CDR3 DNA sequence: TGCGCCAGCAGCTTGGAGGACGGGGGCTACGAGCAGTACTTC.

The chain joins TRBV5-1 to TRBJ2-3; D uncertain. CDR1 is SGHRS, CDR2 YFSETQ, per germline. Trimming removed 1 base from V and 4 bases from J, with 7 bases in between. This CDR3 contains 13 residues. CDR3 DNA: TGCGCCAGCAGCTTGTCAAGTGCAGATACGCAGTATTTT. Translation gives CASSLSSADTQYF.

In this sample, this clone turned up once. The chain employs TRBV7-8 and TRBJ2-1, with a weak D call TRBD1 (5 bases). V was clipped by 4 bases and J by 3 bases, with 16 bases between them. Germline V CDR1 and CDR2: SGHVS, FQNEAQ. The CDR3 contains 16 residues. CDR3 residues: CASSSFRLGRYNEQFF. CDR3 sequence (DNA): TGTGCCAGCAGCTCGTTTAGACTGGGGCGCTACAATGAGCAGTTCTTC.

The chain combines TRBV5-4 with TRBJ2-7, with D uncertain. V was pared by 2 bases and J by 4 bases, with 19 bases between. The CDR3 is 16 residues long. CDR1 and CDR2 (germline): SGHNT, YYREEE (reference sequence). CDR3 in DNA: TGTGCCAGCAGCTTAGGAAGCCGGGCCACGGCGTACGAGCAGTACTTC. Protein: CASSLGSRATAYEQYF.

The V and J genes are TRBV6-1 and TRBJ2-3; a possible D gene is TRBD1 (6 bases). The CDR3 has 14 residues. Germline V gene sequence: CDR1 MNHNS, CDR2 SASEGT. V lost 4 bases and J 1 base, leaving 9 bases between the germline ends. The CDR3 sequence: CASSARTGTDTQYF. CDR3 in DNA: TGTGCCAGCAGTGCCAGGACAGGCACAGATACGCAGTATTTT.

The V gene is TRBV10-3, the J gene TRBJ1-5; TRBD1 agrees at 9 bases. The CDR3 is 18 amino acids. CDR1 is ENHRY and CDR2 is SYGVKD in the germline V gene. The J segment lost 5 bases and the V segment lost 0 bases, leaving 11 bases of the junction unmatched. The CDR3 is CAISESDRGYALYQPQHF. In DNA, the CDR3 is TGTGCCATCAGTGAGTCAGACAGGGGGTATGCCCTTTATCAGCCCCAGCATTTT.

This sequence joins TRBV9 and TRBJ2-2, with a weak D call TRBD1 (6 bases). V lost 0 bases and J 5 bases, leaving 17 bases between the germline ends. Germline loops: CDR1 SGDLS, CDR2 YYNGEE. The length of the CDR3 is 17 residues. The CDR3 sequence is CASSVVGTTSRTGELFF. DNA of the CDR3: TGTGCCAGCAGCGTAGTCGGGACAACCTCGAGGACCGGGGAGCTGTTTTTT. The complete variable domain, with remaining parts taken from reference TRBV9 and TRBJ2-2, reads DSGVTQTPKHLITATGQRVTLRCSPRSGDLSVYWYQQSLDQGLQFLIQYYNGEERAKGNILERFSAQQFPDLHSELNLSSLELGDSALYFCASSVVGTTSRTGELFFGEGSRLTVL.

The CDR3 reads CSVVPGQGFQETQYF. The CDR3 coding sequence is TGCAGCGTAGTACCAGGACAGGGGTTTCAGGAGACCCAGTACTTC. The V call is TRBV29-1, the J call TRBJ2-5, with TRBD1 matching 9 bases. V lost 6 bases to trimming and J lost 5 bases; unmatched junction nucleotides: 13. Germline V lookup: CDR1 SQVTM, CDR2 ANQGSEA. The CDR3 spans 15 residues.